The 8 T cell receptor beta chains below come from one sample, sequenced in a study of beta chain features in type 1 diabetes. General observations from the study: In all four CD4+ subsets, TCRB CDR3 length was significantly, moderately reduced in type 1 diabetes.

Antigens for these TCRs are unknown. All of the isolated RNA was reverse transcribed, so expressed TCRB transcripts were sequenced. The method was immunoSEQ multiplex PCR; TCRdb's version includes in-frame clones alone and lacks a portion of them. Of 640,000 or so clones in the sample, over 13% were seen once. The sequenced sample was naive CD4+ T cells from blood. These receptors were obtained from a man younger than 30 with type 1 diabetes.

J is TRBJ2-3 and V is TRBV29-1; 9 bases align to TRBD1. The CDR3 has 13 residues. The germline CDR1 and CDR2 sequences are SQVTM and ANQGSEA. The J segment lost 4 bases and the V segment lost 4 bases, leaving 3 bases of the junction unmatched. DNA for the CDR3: TGCAGCGTTGGTAGGGACAGGGCAGATACGCAGTATTTT. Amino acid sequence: CSVGRDRADTQYF.

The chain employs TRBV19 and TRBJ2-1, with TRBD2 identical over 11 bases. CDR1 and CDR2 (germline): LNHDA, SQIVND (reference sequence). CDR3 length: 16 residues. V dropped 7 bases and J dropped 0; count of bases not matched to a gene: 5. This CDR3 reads CASKSSGGSSYNEQFF. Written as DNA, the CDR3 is TGTGCCAGTAAATCTAGCGGGGGGAGCTCCTACAATGAGCAGTTCTTC.

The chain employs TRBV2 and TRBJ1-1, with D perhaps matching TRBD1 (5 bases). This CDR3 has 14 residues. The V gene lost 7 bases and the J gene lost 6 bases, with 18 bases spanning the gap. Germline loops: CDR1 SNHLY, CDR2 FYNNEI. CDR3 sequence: CASIVGRGPSEAFF. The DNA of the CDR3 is TGTGCCAGCATCGTAGGGAGGGGTCCCTCTGAAGCTTTCTTT.

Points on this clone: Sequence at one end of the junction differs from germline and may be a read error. The CDR3 loop is CASSLRRGESYEQYF. The DNA of the CDR3 is TGTGCTAGCAGCTTGAGACGGGGGGAATCCTACGAGCAGTACTTC. The chain carries TRBV7-7 and TRBJ2-7; 7 bases are a match to TRBD2. Per germline, CDR1 SSHAT and CDR2 FNYEAQ (reference sequence). The CDR3 has 15 amino acids. Full variable domain (rest looked up from reference TRBV7-7 and TRBJ2-7): GAGVSQSPRYKVTKRGQDVTLRCDPISSHATLYWYQQALGQGPEFLTYFNYEAQPDKSGLPSDRFSAERPEGSISTLTIQRTEQRDSAMYRCASSLRRGESYEQYFGPGTRLTVT.

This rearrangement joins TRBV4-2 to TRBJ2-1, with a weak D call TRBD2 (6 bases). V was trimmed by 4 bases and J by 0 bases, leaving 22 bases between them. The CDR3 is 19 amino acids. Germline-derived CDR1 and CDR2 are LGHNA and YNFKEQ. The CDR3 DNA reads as TGTGCCAGCAGCCCGACCCAGCGGAGGGGCCGGAGCTCCTACAATGAGCAGTTCTTC. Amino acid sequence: CASSPTQRRGRSSYNEQFF.

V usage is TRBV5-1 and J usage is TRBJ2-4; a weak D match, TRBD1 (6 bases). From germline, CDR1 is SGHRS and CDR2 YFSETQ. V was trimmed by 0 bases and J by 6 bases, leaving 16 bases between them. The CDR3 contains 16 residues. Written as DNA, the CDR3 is TGCGCCAGCAGCTTGGGTCCCTCAGGGGCCCGAAACATTCAGTACTTC. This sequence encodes CASSLGPSGARNIQYF.

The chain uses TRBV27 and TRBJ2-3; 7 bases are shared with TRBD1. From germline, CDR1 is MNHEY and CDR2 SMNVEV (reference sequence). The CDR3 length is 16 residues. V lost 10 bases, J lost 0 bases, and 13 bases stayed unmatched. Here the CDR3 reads CATNTRQGGSTDTQYF. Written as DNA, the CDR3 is TGTGCCACCAACACCCGACAGGGCGGGAGCACAGATACGCAGTATTTT.

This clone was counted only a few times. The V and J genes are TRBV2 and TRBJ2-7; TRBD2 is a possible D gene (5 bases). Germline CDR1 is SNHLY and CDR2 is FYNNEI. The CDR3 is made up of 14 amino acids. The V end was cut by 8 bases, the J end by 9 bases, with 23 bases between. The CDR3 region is CASQLPLSSAAQYF. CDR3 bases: TGTGCCAGCCAACTCCCCTTGTCTTCAGCGGCGCAGTACTTC.